What follows are 21 T cell receptor beta chains derived from one specimen sequenced in a study of cytomegalovirus exposure and HLA in healthy donors (dated by TCRdb to the late 2010s). The library relied on the immunoSEQ multiplex PCR assay. The multiplex PCR relied on a mix of 60 forward primers for TCR Vbeta segments and 13 reverse primers for TCR Jbeta segments. TCRdb obtained this table from immuneACCESS and retained in-frame rearrangements with V and J assigned. These tables miss some clones; where compared with another copy, unresolved V genes account for less than half of the shortfall, and the remainder is unexplained. The sample data list over 150,000 clones, and roughly 75% of these were observed just once. The ten largest clones represent around 4.9% of the sample. The sample comprised PBMCs. All receptors come from a male donor in good health and CMV-seronegative.

This clone was observed a single time. The V call is TRBV9, the J call TRBJ2-7, with 7 positions matching TRBD1. CDR1 and CDR2 from the germline V gene are SGDLS and YYNGEE. There are 13 residues in the CDR3. V was clipped by 1 base and J by 12 bases; unmatched bases: 10. The CDR3 protein is CASSVISGTETYF. CDR3 nucleotides: TGTGCCAGCAGCGTAATAAGTGGGACAGAAACGTACTTC.

The V and J genes are TRBV7-8 and TRBJ2-5; no reliable D call. Germline V lookup: CDR1 SGHVS, CDR2 FQNEAQ. The CDR3 loop spans 13 amino acids. V gave up 6 bases and J gave up 2 bases, with 10 bases separating them. The CDR3 spells CASRSGLQETQYF. The CDR3, as DNA: TGTGCCAGCAGGTCAGGTCTTCAAGAGACCCAGTACTTC.

This chain joins TRBV6-5 and TRBJ1-6, with 10 bases fitting TRBD1. The CDR3 runs 14 residues. Per germline, CDR1 MNHEY and CDR2 SVGAGI. The J segment lost 8 bases and the V segment lost 6 bases, leaving 4 bases of the junction unmatched. In DNA, the CDR3 is TGTGCCAGCAGGCGGGACAGGGGACATTCACCCCTCCACTTT. Translation gives CASRRDRGHSPLHF.

The rearrangement joins TRBV30 to TRBJ1-2; no clear D gene. There are 13 residues in the CDR3. V lost 3 bases and J lost 7, with 15 bases in between. Germline V lookup: CDR1 GTSNPN, CDR2 SVGIG (reference sequence). CDR3 in DNA: TGTGCCTGGAGGCCCAGGTCAAGTCGTGGCTACACCTTC. As protein: CAWRPRSSRGYTF.

Of note for this clone: At one of its ends the junction is not consistent with the germline gene, which may arise from a read error. V gene TRBV5-1 combines with J gene TRBJ2-5; TRBD1 aligns across 7 bases. Germline V gives CDR1 SGHRS, CDR2 YFSETQ. This CDR3 comprises 13 residues. The CDR3 sequence: CASSWDSQKTQYF. CDR3 sequence (DNA): TGCGCCAGCAGTTGGGACAGCCAAAAGACCCAGTACTTC.

The chain is built from TRBV2 and TRBJ2-7; 7 positions agree with TRBD1. V was clipped by 8 bases and J by 5 bases; unmatched bases: 15. Looked up from germline, CDR1 is SNHLY and CDR2 is FYNNEI. This CDR3 is 15 amino acids long. The CDR3 loop reads CASSSLAGTADEQYF. DNA for the CDR3: TGTGCCAGCTCGTCCCTCGCCGGGACAGCTGACGAGCAGTACTTC. The complete variable domain, with remaining parts taken from reference TRBV2 and TRBJ2-7, reads EPEVTQTPSHQVTQMGQEVILRCVPISNHLYFYWYRQILGQKVEFLVSFYNNEISEKSEIFDDQFSVERPDGSNFTLKIRSTKLEDSAMYFCASSSLAGTADEQYFGPGTRLTVT.

The genes are TRBV9 and TRBJ2-5; 7 bases fit TRBD2. The CDR3 sequence is 15 residues long. In germline, CDR1 is SGDLS, CDR2 YYNGEE. Trimming cost V 6 bases and J 1 base; bases outside gene matches: 9. The CDR3: CASTLGGAAQETQYF. The DNA of the CDR3 is TGTGCCAGCACCTTGGGAGGGGCAGCCCAAGAGACCCAGTACTTC.

This chain connects TRBV7-9 to TRBJ1-1; TRBD1 is a possible D gene (6 bases). Germline CDR1 is SEHNR and CDR2 is FQNEAQ (reference sequence). The CDR3 has 15 residues. Trimming cost V 4 bases and J 2 bases, with 14 bases left between them. The CDR3 is CASSSYGQPNTEAFF. The CDR3 DNA reads TGTGCCAGCAGCTCATATGGACAGCCTAACACTGAAGCTTTCTTT.

This clone was recorded a few times. J is TRBJ1-4 and V is TRBV9; D is possibly TRBD1 (5 bases). CDR3 size: 15 residues. CDR1 is SGDLS, CDR2 YYNGEE, per germline. Trimming cost V 0 bases and J 0 bases, with 6 bases left between them. CDR3 sequence: CASSVGTTTNEKLFF. In DNA form, the CDR3 reads TGTGCCAGCAGCGTAGGGACAACAACTAATGAAAAACTGTTTTTT.

The sample holds a few counts of this clone. The V gene is TRBV7-6, the J gene TRBJ1-2; 8 bases map to TRBD1. This CDR3 spans 13 amino acids. Germline CDR1 reads SGHVS; CDR2 reads FNYEAQ. With 5 bases clipped from V and 4 bases from J, the junction kept 3 bases outside the gene matches. The CDR3 protein is CASSSTGGYGYTF. The CDR3 coding sequence is TGTGCCAGCAGCAGCACAGGGGGCTATGGCTACACCTTC.

The chain recombines TRBV9 with TRBJ2-7, with D possibly TRBD2 on 6 matching bases. The CDR3 length is 15 residues. The germline V gene has CDR1 SGDLS and CDR2 YYNGEE. The V end was cut by 2 bases, the J end by 4 bases, with 16 bases between. The CDR3 DNA reads TGTGCCAGCAGCGTTGCCGGGACTCCCATATACGAGCAGTACTTC. It is translated as CASSVAGTPIYEQYF.

The chain combines TRBV9 with TRBJ2-3; 8 nucleotides agree with TRBD1. The CDR3 is 14 residues long. Germline lookup yields CDR1 SGDLS and CDR2 YYNGEE. Trimming took 9 bases from V and 3 from J; bases not matched to a gene: 9. The CDR3 reads CATSQGAGTDTQYF. CDR3 bases: TGTGCCACCTCGCAGGGGGCTGGGACAGATACGCAGTATTTT.

The chain couples TRBV19 to TRBJ2-7, with 8 bases lining up with TRBD2. Trimming removed 3 bases from V and 6 bases from J; junction bases left unmatched: 7. The CDR3 loop spans 14 amino acids. Germline CDR1 reads LNHDA; CDR2 reads SQIVND (reference sequence). CDR3 region: CASSIAGRASEQYF. In nucleotides, the CDR3 is TGTGCCAGTAGTATCGCCGGGAGGGCCTCCGAGCAGTACTTC. Full variable domain (remainder filled in from reference TRBV19 and TRBJ2-7): DGGITQSPKYLFRKEGQNVTLSCEQNLNHDAMYWYRQDPGQGLRLIYYSQIVNDFQKGDIAEGYSVSREKKESFPLTVTSAQKNPTAFYLCASSIAGRASEQYFGPGTRLTVT.

V usage is TRBV28 and J usage is TRBJ1-2; 9 bases match TRBD1. The CDR3 is 15 amino acids. Germline loops: CDR1 MDHEN, CDR2 SYDVKM. V lost 3 bases, J lost 4 bases, and 6 bases stayed unmatched. CDR3: CASSFTGTGFYGYTF. CDR3 coding DNA: TGTGCCAGCAGTTTTACGGGGACAGGGTTCTATGGCTACACCTTC.

The chain links TRBV19 to TRBJ1-5, with 10 bases that match TRBD1. CDR3 length: 16 amino acids. Germline assignment: CDR1 LNHDA and CDR2 SQIVND (reference sequence). Trimming cost V 5 bases and J 6 bases; bases outside gene matches: 10. CDR3 nucleotide sequence: TGTGCCAGTAGTCCCCGGGACAGGGGACGGGGTCAGCCCCAGCATTTT. Its protein is CASSPRDRGRGQPQHF.

The V and J genes are TRBV7-9 and TRBJ1-6; 12 positions match TRBD1. Germline CDR1 and CDR2: SEHNR and FQNEAQ (reference sequence). V was clipped by 5 bases and J by 10 bases; unmatched bases: 15. This CDR3 has 18 amino acids. This CDR3 is CASSIRPPGQGAGSPLHF. As DNA, the CDR3 is TGTGCCAGCAGCATTAGGCCCCCGGGACAGGGGGCAGGCTCACCCCTCCACTTT.

The chain carries TRBV7-9 and TRBJ2-7, with 7 positions matching TRBD1. Germline V gene lookup returns CDR1 SEHNR and CDR2 FQNEAQ (reference sequence). This CDR3 region has 14 residues. V dropped 4 bases and J dropped 3; count of bases not matched to a gene: 6. The CDR3: CASSSGTAGYEQYF. The CDR3 bases are TGTGCCAGCAGCTCCGGGACAGCCGGCTACGAGCAGTACTTC.

Here the CDR3 reads CASRTGDTDTQYF. The CDR3 bases are TGTGCCAGCAGGACAGGGGACACAGATACGCAGTATTTT. This chain uses TRBV6-6 with TRBJ2-3; 8 nucleotides match TRBD1. V lost 6 bases and J lost 2; bases outside the gene matches: 1. The CDR3 sequence is 13 residues long. CDR1 is MNHNY, CDR2 SVGAGI, per germline (reference sequence).

This clone came up once. This chain links TRBV7-9 with TRBJ2-7; maybe TRBD1 (6 bases). The CDR3 has 13 amino acids. The germline V gene encodes CDR1 SEHNR and CDR2 FQNEAQ (reference sequence). V lost 5 bases, J lost 1 base, and 9 bases lay in between. CDR3 protein: CASSPGQSYEQYF. CDR3 nucleotide sequence: TGTGCCAGCAGCCCAGGACAGTCCTACGAGCAGTACTTC.

The table lists this clone with a count of one. The gene calls are TRBV5-8 and TRBJ2-1; 7 positions match TRBD2. This CDR3 contains 15 residues. From germline, CDR1 is SGHTS and CDR2 YDEGEE. J lost 9 bases, V lost 2 bases, and 11 bases had no gene match. CDR3 sequence: CASSFRVGRLVEQFF. Written as DNA, the CDR3 is TGTGCCAGCAGCTTTAGAGTCGGGAGGTTGGTTGAGCAGTTCTTC.

The sample holds a few counts of this clone. The genes are TRBV18 and TRBJ1-1; weak D call: TRBD1 (6 bases). The germline V gene has CDR1 KGHSH and CDR2 LQKENI. The V end lost 6 bases, the J end lost 4 bases, and 15 bases lay between the germline ends. CDR3 length: 14 residues. The CDR3 bases are TGTGCCAGCTCCCCTCGGGGGGGCGGCACTGAAGCTTTCTTT. Amino acid sequence: CASSPRGGGTEAFF.